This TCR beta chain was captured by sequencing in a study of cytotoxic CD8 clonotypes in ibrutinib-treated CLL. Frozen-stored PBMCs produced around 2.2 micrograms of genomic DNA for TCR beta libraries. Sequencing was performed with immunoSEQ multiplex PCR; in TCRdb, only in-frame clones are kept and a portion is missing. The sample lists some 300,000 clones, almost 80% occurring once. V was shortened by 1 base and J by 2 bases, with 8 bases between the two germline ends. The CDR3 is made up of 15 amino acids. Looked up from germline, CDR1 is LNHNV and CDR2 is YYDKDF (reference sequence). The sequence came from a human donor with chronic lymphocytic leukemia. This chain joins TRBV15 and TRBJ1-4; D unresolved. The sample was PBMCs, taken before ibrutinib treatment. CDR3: CATSRGSATNEKLFF. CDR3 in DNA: TGTGCCACCAGCAGAGGGTCAGCCACTAATGAAAAACTGTTTTTT. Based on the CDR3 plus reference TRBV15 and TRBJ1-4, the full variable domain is DAMVIQNPRYQVTQFGKPVTLSCSQTLNHNVMYWYQQKSSQAPKLLFHYYDKDFNNEADTPDNFQSRRPNTSFCFLDIRSPGLGDTAMYLCATSRGSATNEKLFFGSGTQLSVL.